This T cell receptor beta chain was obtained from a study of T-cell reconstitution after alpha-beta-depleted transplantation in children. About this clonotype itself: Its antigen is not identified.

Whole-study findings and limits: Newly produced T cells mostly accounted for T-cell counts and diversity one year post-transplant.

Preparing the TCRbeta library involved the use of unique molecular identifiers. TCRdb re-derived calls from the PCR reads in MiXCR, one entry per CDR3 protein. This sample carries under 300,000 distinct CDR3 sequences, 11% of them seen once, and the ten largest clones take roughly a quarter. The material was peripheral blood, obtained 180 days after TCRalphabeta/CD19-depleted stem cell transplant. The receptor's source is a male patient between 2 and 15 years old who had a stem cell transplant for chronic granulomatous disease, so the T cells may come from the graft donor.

In DNA form, the CDR3 reads TGCAGTGCTAGGACAGACAGTTCCGGGGCCAACGTCCTGACTTTC. This translates into CSARTDSSGANVLTF. The chain has TRBV20-1 and TRBJ2-6, with a possible D match to TRBD1 (5 bases). CDR1 is DFQATT, CDR2 SNEGSKA, per germline (reference sequence). Trimming took 3 bases from V and 4 from J, leaving 13 bases between them. The CDR3 totals 15 residues.